This T cell receptor beta chain comes out of a study of CD8 T cells in ankylosing spondylitis. V shed 1 base and J 2 bases; nucleotides not matched to a gene: 4. This CDR3 region has 16 residues. Per germline, CDR1 SNHLY and CDR2 FYNNEI. Each CDR3 protein gets one entry after TCRdb re-called the 5' RACE reads with MiXCR. The sample lists some 330,000 distinct CDR3 sequences, roughly 8% seen once, with about 15% in the top ten. As for this clonotype: The antigen is not known.

Overall study results and limits: Reportedly, matched ankylosing spondylitis synovial fluid was significantly enriched for disease-linked clones. Ankylosing spondylitis blood seemed to carry a telltale TCR beta motif made of several highly homologous variants.

The chain links TRBV2 to TRBJ2-4; 8 bases align to TRBD1. The clonotype originates from a male donor with ankylosing spondylitis. The sample comprised blood, either unsorted or a sorted T cell fraction (not recorded which). Here the CDR3 reads CASSEVGRGPKNIQYF. The CDR3 DNA reads as TGTGCCAGCAGTGAAGTGGGCAGGGGGCCCAAAAACATTCAGTACTTC. The full variable domain, with the rest looked up from reference TRBV2 and TRBJ2-4, is EPEVTQTPSHQVTQMGQEVILRCVPISNHLYFYWYRQILGQKVEFLVSFYNNEISEKSEIFDDQFSVERPDGSNFTLKIRSTKLEDSAMYFCASSEVGRGPKNIQYFGAGTRLSVL.